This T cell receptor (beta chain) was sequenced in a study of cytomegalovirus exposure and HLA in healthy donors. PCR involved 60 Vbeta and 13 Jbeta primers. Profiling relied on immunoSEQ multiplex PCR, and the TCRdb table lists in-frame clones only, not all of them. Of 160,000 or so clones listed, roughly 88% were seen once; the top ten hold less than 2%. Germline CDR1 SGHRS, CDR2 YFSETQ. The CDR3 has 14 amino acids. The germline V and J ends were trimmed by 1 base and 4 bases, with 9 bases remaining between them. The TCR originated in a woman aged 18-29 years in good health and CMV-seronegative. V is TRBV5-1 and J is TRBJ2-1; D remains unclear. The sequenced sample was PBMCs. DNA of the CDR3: TGCGCCAGCAGCTTGAGTGCGGATTACAATGAGCAGTTCTTC. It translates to CASSLSADYNEQFF.